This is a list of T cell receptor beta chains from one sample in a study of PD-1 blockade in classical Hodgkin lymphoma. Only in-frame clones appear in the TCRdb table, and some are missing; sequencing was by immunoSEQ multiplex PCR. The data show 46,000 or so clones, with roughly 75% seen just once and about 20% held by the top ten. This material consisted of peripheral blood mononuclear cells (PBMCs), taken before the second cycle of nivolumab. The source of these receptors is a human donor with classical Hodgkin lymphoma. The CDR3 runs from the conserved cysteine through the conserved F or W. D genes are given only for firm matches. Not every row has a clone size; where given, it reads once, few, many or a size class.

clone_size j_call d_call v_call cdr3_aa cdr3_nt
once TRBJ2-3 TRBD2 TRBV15 CATSRTFGGRVDTQYF TGTGCCACCAGCCGAACTTTTGGCGGGAGGGTCGATACGCAGTATTTT
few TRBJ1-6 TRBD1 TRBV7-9 CASSLDGTGGRSPLHF TGTGCCAGCAGCTTAGACGGGACAGGAGGCCGTTCACCCCTCCACTTT
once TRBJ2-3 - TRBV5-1 CASSLVPGRTDTQYF TGCGCCAGCAGCTTGGTGCCAGGACGCACAGATACGCAGTATTTT
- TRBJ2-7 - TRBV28 CASSGGVVHEQYF TGTGCCAGCAGTGGCGGGGTTGTCCACGAGCAGTACTTC
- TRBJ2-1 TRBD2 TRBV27 CASRHSGRAYNEQFF TGTGCCAGCAGGCATAGCGGGAGGGCTTACAATGAGCAGTTCTTC
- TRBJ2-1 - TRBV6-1 CASIKGGFLNEQFF TGTGCCAGCATTAAGGGCGGGTTCCTCAATGAGCAGTTCTTC
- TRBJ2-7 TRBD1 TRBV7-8 CASSLGQGQGRLEQYF TGTGCCAGCAGCTTAGGACAGGGACAGGGGCGACTCGAGCAGTACTTC
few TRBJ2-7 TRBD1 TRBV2 CASRYDRVSSYEQYF TGTGCCAGCAGATATGACAGGGTAAGCTCCTACGAGCAGTACTTC
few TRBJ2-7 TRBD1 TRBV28 CASSLLGTGGYEQYF TGTGCCAGCAGTTTACTAGGGACAGGGGGCTACGAGCAGTACTTC
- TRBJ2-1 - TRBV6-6 CATLLRDTNEQFF TGTGCCACCCTTCTGAGGGACACTAATGAGCAGTTCTTC
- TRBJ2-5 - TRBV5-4 CASSAETTRGETQYF TGTGCCAGCAGCGCGGAAACTACTAGAGGGGAGACCCAGTACTTC
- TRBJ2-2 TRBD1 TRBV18 CASSPPGQTFGELFF TGTGCCAGCTCACCACCGGGACAGACATTTGGGGAGCTGTTTTTT
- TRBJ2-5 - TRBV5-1 CASSLGVQETQYF TGCGCCAGCAGCTTGGGGGTCCAAGAGACCCAGTACTTC
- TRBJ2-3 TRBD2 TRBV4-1 CASSHLAGGALGTDTQYF TGCGCCAGCAGCCACCTAGCGGGGGGGGCCTTGGGCACAGATACGCAGTATTTT
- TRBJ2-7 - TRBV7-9 CASSASDTYEQYF TGTGCCAGCAGCGCGAGTGATACCTACGAGCAGTACTTC
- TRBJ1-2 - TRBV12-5 CASGLASLSGYGYTF TGTGCTAGTGGTTTGGCTTCGCTGTCGGGCTATGGCTACACCTTC
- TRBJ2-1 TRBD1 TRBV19 CASKSDRVHEQFF TGTGCCAGTAAGTCGGACAGGGTCCATGAGCAGTTCTTC
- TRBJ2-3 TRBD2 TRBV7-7 CASSLGLAGGDTQYF TGTGCTAGCAGCTTAGGACTAGCGGGAGGAGATACGCAGTATTTT
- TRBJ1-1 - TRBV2 CASRSEGGSEAFF TGTGCCAGCAGGTCTGAGGGGGGATCGGAAGCTTTCTTT
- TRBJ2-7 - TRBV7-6 CASSRTRDNYEQYF TGTGCCAGCAGCCGTACTCGGGACAACTACGAGCAGTACTTC
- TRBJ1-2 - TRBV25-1 CASSDVGGYGYTF TGTGCCAGCAGTGATGTGGGGGGGTATGGCTACACCTTC
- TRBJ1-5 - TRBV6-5 CASSYDRSPFGWPQHF TGTGCCAGCAGTTACGACCGAAGCCCCTTCGGGTGGCCCCAGCATTTT
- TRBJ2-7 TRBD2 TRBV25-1 CASSQRGGEGYEQYF TGTGCCAGCAGCCAACGGGGAGGGGAGGGCTACGAGCAGTACTTC
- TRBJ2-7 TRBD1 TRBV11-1 CASSFQTGAVYEQYF TGTGCCAGCAGCTTCCAGACAGGGGCCGTCTACGAGCAGTACTTC
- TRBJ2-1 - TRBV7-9 CASSLDLLVYNEQFF TGTGCCAGCAGCTTGGACCTCCTCGTGTACAATGAGCAGTTCTTC
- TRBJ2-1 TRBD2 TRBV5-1 CASSFSGRPGNEQFF TGCGCCAGCAGCTTTAGCGGGAGGCCAGGAAATGAGCAGTTCTTC
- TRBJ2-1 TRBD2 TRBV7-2 CASSLEASGDYNEQFF TGTGCCAGCAGCTTAGAGGCTAGCGGAGACTACAATGAGCAGTTCTTC
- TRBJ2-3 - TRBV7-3 CASSLHSDTQYF TGTGCCAGCAGCCTTCATTCAGATACGCAGTATTTT
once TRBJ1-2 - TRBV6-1 CASSESWGTNGYTF TGTGCCAGCAGTGAATCCTGGGGCACGAACGGCTACACCTTC
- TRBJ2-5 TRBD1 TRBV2 CASSDRGGPGETQYF TGTGCCAGCAGTGACAGAGGGGGCCCGGGGGAGACCCAGTACTTC
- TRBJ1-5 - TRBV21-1 CASSKVMRTGRGQPQHF TGTGCCAGCAGCAAAGTAATGAGGACAGGCCGGGGTCAGCCCCAGCATTTT
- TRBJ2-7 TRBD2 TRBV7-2 CASSPDSGSRRYEQYF TGTGCCAGCAGCCCAGACAGCGGGAGCCGACGCTACGAGCAGTACTTC
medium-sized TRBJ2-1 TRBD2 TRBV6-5 CASSLMGGNEQFF TGTGCCAGCAGTCTGATGGGGGGGAATGAGCAGTTCTTC
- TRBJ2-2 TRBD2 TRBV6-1 CAISEGLAGGAGTGELFF TGTGCCATCAGTGAAGGACTAGCGGGGGGAGCCGGAACCGGGGAGCTGTTTTTT
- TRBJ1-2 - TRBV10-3 CAISAGILYTF TGTGCCATCAGTGCAGGGATTCTCTACACCTTC
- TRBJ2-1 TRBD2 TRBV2 CASSGTSGRRDEQFF TGTGCCAGCAGCGGGACTAGCGGAAGAAGGGATGAGCAGTTCTTC
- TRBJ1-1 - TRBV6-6 CASSGYNKNTEAFF TGTGCCAGCAGTGGATACAACAAGAACACTGAAGCTTTCTTT
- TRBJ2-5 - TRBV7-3 CASSLGGLETQYF TGTGCCAGCAGCTTAGGTGGTCTCGAGACCCAGTACTTC
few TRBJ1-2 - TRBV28 CASKQSGYTF TGTGCCAGTAAACAATCTGGCTACACCTTC
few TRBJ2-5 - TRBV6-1 CASRAVSWETQYF TGTGCCAGCAGGGCCGTCAGTTGGGAGACCCAGTACTTC
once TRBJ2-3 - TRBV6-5 CASSYEQGAITDTQYF TGTGCCAGCAGTTACGAACAGGGAGCCATCACAGATACGCAGTATTTT
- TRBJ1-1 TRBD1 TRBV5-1 CASSLQGALNTEAFF TGCGCCAGCAGCTTGCAGGGGGCTCTGAACACTGAAGCTTTCTTT
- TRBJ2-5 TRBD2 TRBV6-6 CASSYLAGFQETQYF TGTGCCAGCAGTTACCTAGCGGGGTTTCAAGAGACCCAGTACTTC
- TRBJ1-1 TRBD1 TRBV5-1 CASTKYGTDENTEAFF TGCGCCAGCACGAAATACGGGACAGATGAGAACACTGAAGCTTTCTTT
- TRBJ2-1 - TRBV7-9 CASSLGGRYEQFF TGTGCCAGCAGCTTAGGGGGCAGATATGAGCAGTTCTTC
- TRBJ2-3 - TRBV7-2 CASSLGLDSDTQYF TGTGCCAGCAGCTTAGGGCTAGATTCAGATACGCAGTATTTT
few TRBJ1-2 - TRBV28 CASSPQLRTAGYTF TGTGCCAGCAGTCCACAACTCAGGACCGCCGGCTACACCTTC
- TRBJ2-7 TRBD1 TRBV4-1 CASSQVGGQGRPEQYF TGCGCCAGCAGCCAAGTCGGAGGACAGGGGAGACCCGAGCAGTACTTC
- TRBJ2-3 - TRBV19 CASSHGGRSGTDTQYF TGTGCCAGTAGTCATGGGGGGAGATCGGGGACAGATACGCAGTATTTT
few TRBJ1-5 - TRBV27 CASSTEGPLLNQPQHF TGTGCCAGCAGCACCGAGGGACCGCTTCTCAATCAGCCCCAGCATTTT
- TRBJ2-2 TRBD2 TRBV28 CASSFAGGSGELFF TGTGCCAGCAGTTTTGCGGGGGGTTCCGGGGAGCTGTTTTTT
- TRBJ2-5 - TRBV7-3 CASSLTGGGAPETQYF TGTGCCAGCAGCTTAACTGGCGGGGGCGCCCCCGAGACCCAGTACTTC
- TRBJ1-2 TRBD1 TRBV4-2 CASSQVRQGGGYTF TGTGCCAGCAGCCAAGTACGACAGGGAGGCGGCTACACCTTC
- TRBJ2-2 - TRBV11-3 CASSPRQANTGELFF TGTGCCAGCAGCCCAAGACAGGCGAACACCGGGGAGCTGTTTTTT
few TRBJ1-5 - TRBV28 CASISGNYQPQHF TGTGCCAGCATATCAGGGAATTATCAGCCCCAGCATTTT
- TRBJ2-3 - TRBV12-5 CASGSPRADTQYF TGTGCTAGTGGTTCCCCTCGAGCAGATACGCAGTATTTT
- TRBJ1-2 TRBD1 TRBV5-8 CASSGQGQGVDGYTF TGTGCCAGCAGCGGCCAGGGACAGGGGGTCGATGGCTACACCTTC